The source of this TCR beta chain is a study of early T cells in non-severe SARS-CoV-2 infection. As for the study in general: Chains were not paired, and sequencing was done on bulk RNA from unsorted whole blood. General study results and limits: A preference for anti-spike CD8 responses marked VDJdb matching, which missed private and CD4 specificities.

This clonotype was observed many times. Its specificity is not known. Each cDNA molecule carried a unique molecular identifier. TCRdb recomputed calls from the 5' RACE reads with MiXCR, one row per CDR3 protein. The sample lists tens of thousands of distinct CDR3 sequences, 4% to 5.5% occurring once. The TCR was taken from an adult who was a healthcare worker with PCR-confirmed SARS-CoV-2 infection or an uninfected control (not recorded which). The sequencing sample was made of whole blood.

DNA of the CDR3: TGCGCCAGCAGCTTGGACGCCACCGGGGAGCTGTTTTTT. This encodes CASSLDATGELFF. The chain uses TRBV5-1 and TRBJ2-2; unclear D gene. This CDR3 comprises 13 residues. The V end lost 0 bases, the J end lost 4 bases, and 4 bases lay between the germline ends. Per germline, CDR1 SGHRS and CDR2 YFSETQ.